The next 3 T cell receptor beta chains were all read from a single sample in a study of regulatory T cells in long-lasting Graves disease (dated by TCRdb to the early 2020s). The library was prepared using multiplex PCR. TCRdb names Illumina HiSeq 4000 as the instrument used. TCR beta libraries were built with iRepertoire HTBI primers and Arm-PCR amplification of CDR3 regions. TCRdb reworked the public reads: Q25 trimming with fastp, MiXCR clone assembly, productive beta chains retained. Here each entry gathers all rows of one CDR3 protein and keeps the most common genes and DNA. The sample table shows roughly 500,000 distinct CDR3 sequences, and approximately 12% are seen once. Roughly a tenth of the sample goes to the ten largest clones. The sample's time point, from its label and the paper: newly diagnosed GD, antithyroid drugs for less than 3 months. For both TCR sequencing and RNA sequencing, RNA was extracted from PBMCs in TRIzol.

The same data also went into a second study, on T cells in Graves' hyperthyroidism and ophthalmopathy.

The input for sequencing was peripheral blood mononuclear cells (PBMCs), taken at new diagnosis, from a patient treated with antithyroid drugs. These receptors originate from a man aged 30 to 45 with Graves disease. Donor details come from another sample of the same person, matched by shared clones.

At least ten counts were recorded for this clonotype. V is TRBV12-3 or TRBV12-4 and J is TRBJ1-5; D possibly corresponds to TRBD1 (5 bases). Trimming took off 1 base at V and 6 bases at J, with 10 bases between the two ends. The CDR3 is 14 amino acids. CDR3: CASSLEGLGQPQHF. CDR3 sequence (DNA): TGTGCCAGCAGTTTAGAGGGGCTGGGTCAGCCCCAGCATTTT.

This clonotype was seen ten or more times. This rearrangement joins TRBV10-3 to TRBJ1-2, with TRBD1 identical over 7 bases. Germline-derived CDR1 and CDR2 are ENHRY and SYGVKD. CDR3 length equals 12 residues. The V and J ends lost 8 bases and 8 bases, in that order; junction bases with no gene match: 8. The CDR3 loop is CAIAGGHWGYTF. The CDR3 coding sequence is TGTGCCATCGCAGGGGGGCATTGGGGCTACACCTTC.

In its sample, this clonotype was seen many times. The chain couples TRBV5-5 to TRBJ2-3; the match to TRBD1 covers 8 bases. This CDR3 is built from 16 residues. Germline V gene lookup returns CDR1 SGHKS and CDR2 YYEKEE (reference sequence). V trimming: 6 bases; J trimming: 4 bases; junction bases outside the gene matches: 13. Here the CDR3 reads CASILRPTGVADTQYF. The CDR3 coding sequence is TGTGCCAGCATCCTGAGGCCGACAGGGGTCGCAGATACGCAGTATTTT. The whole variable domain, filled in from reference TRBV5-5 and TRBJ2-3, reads DAGVTQSPTHLIKTRGQQVTLRCSPISGHKSVSWYQQVLGQGPQFIFQYYEKEERGRGNFPDRFSARQFPNYSSELNVNALLLGDSALYLCASILRPTGVADTQYFGPGTRLTVL.